This T cell receptor beta chain stems from a study of PD-L1 blockade in urothelial cancer. The time point denotes: peripheral blood 6 weeks after treatment start. Trimming took 4 bases from V and 3 from J; bases not matched to a gene: 8. The CDR3 covers 15 residues. The germline CDR1 and CDR2 sequences are SGHDN and FVKESK. TCRdb keeps only in-frame clones here, not all; method: immunoSEQ multiplex PCR. The profile shows around 80,000 clones, roughly 90% of them singletons. This clone appeared a single time. This receptor was obtained from a woman older than 75 with urothelial cancer. Material: PBMCs, obtained around atezolizumab (anti-PD-L1) treatment. The genes are TRBV14 and TRBJ1-1; 7 bases fit TRBD1. CDR3 nucleotide sequence: TGTGCCAGCAGCCCCCTCCAGGGGGTGCACACTGAAGCTTTCTTT. Encoded protein: CASSPLQGVHTEAFF.